A single sample gave rise to the 17 T cell receptor beta chains below, sequenced in a study of T cells in Graves' hyperthyroidism and ophthalmopathy. The investigators amplified TCR beta CDR3 regions from RNA transcripts. When the TCR CDR3 underwent first-round RT-PCR, the HTBI primer set was used. Using its own MiXCR run on the multiplex PCR reads, TCRdb lists one record per CDR3 protein. The sample consists of more than 500,000 distinct CDR3 sequences, about half of them appearing once. The specimen was peripheral blood or thyroid tissue (not recorded which). The receptors stem from an adult woman with Graves' disease, either hyperthyroidism or ophthalmopathy (not recorded which).

CDR3 coding DNA: TGTGCCAGCAGCCGCCTGCGCGGGGTTTACGAGCAGTACTTC. Its translation is CASSRLRGVYEQYF. V usage is TRBV9 and J usage is TRBJ2-7, with D perhaps matching TRBD2 (6 bases). The V end lost 4 bases, the J end lost 4 bases, and 15 bases lay between the germline ends. Germline-derived CDR1 and CDR2 are SGDLS and YYNGEE. This CDR3 has 14 residues.

V usage is TRBV24-1 and J usage is TRBJ1-2; perhaps TRBD1 as D (5 bases). The length of the CDR3 is 13 residues. From germline, CDR1 is KGHDR and CDR2 SFDVKD. Trimming removed 2 bases from V and 3 bases from J, with 6 bases in between. The CDR3 DNA reads as TGTGCCACCAGTGATTCCAGGGACTATGGCTACACCTTC. This translates into CATSDSRDYGYTF.

In this sample, this clonotype turned up many times. The rearrangement uses TRBV29-1 and TRBJ1-2; D is ambiguous. The CDR3 is made up of 14 amino acids. Trimming shortened V by 0 bases and J by 0 bases, and 8 bases separated the two germline ends. Germline-derived CDR1 and CDR2 are SQVTM and ANQGSEA. DNA of the CDR3: TGCAGCGTTGAAGATGACGGAGCTAACTATGGCTACACCTTC. Translated: CSVEDDGANYGYTF. Supplemented by reference TRBV29-1 and TRBJ1-2, the full variable domain reads SAVISQKPSRDICQRGTSLTIQCQVDSQVTMMFWYRQQPGQSLTLIATANQGSEATYESGFVIDKFPISRPNLTFSTLTVSNMSPEDSSIYLCSVEDDGANYGYTFGSGTRLTVV.

The rearrangement links TRBV6-1 to TRBJ2-2; TRBD1 might be the D (6 bases). V lost 7 bases and J lost 8, with 23 bases in between. The CDR3 runs to 16 residues. The germline V gene encodes CDR1 MNHNS and CDR2 SASEGT. CDR3 protein: CASTPGTPSGVGELFF. CDR3 DNA: TGTGCCAGCACTCCCGGGACACCCTCCGGGGTAGGGGAGCTGTTTTTT.

This chain connects TRBV7-9 to TRBJ2-5; 12 nucleotides align to TRBD2. This CDR3 has 16 amino acids. V was clipped by 5 bases and J by 5 bases; unmatched bases: 9. CDR1 SEHNR and CDR2 FQNEAQ come from the germline V gene (reference sequence). The CDR3 region has the DNA TGTGCCAGCAGCGTCGGACTAGCGGGGTCTGTGGAGACCCAGTACTTC. Residues: CASSVGLAGSVETQYF. Full variable domain (outside the CDR3, taken from reference TRBV7-9 and TRBJ2-5): DTGVSQNPRHKITKRGQNVTFRCDPISEHNRLYWYRQTLGQGPEFLTYFQNEAQLEKSRLLSDRFSAERPKGSFSTLEIQRTEQGDSAMYLCASSVGLAGSVETQYFGPGTRLLVL.

This clonotype was picked up many times. The chain employs TRBV5-1 and TRBJ2-5, with 10 positions matching TRBD2. From germline, CDR1 is SGHRS and CDR2 YFSETQ. V was pared by 2 bases and J by 5 bases, with 12 bases of the junction left unmatched. The CDR3 spans 17 residues. This CDR3 is CASSFAASGSRGETQYF. In DNA, the CDR3 is TGCGCCAGCAGCTTTGCGGCTAGCGGGAGCCGGGGTGAGACCCAGTACTTC.

The genes are TRBV7-2 and TRBJ1-1; D is uncertain. This CDR3 region has 13 residues. From germline, CDR1 is SGHTA and CDR2 FQGNSA. Trimming shortened V by 5 bases and J by 7 bases, and 14 bases separated the two germline ends. DNA of the CDR3: TGTGCCAGCAGCCTGACCTTAAGCGGTGAAGCTTTCTTT. It is translated as CASSLTLSGEAFF.

V is TRBV25-1 and J is TRBJ2-6; 7 bases align to TRBD1. The V segment lost 1 base and the J segment 0 bases; nucleotides outside the gene matches: 3. The CDR3 contains 17 residues. Per the germline V gene, CDR1 is MGHDK and CDR2 is SYGVNS. DNA for the CDR3: TGTGCCAGCAGTGAATCGGGGACAGTCTCTGGGGCCAACGTCCTGACTTTC. As protein: CASSESGTVSGANVLTF.

The genes are TRBV25-1 and TRBJ1-1; TRBD1 is a possible D gene (6 bases). Trimming left V 3 bases short and J 5 bases short, with 13 bases between. Germline lookup yields CDR1 MGHDK and CDR2 SYGVNS. The CDR3 length is 14 residues. CDR3 loop: CASSEWGLGTEAFF. The CDR3 DNA sequence: TGTGCCAGCAGTGAGTGGGGGCTGGGGACTGAAGCTTTCTTT.

V usage is TRBV7-6 and J usage is TRBJ2-7; the D call may be TRBD1 or TRBD2 (6 bases each). Germline CDR1 is SGHVS and CDR2 is FNYEAQ. The CDR3 loop spans 13 amino acids. The V gene lost 5 bases and the J gene lost 7 bases, with 15 bases spanning the gap. The CDR3 sequence: CASSQVEGGEQYF. The DNA for the CDR3 is TGTGCCAGCAGCCAAGTGGAGGGGGGTGAGCAGTACTTC.

The table lists this clonotype with many counts. The chain links TRBV20-1 to TRBJ2-2, with D possibly matching TRBD2 (5 bases). V was shortened by 1 base and J by 5 bases, with 11 bases between the two germline ends. This CDR3 has 14 residues. In germline, CDR1 is DFQATT, CDR2 SNEGSKA (reference sequence). The DNA of the CDR3 is TGCAGTGCTAGAGTCGGCGGGTCTACCGGGGAGCTGTTTTTT. It yields the protein CSARVGGSTGELFF.

This clonotype was seen repeatedly, ten times or more. J is TRBJ2-5 and V is TRBV2, with D possibly matching TRBD2 (6 bases). The CDR3 loop spans 14 amino acids. Between the trimmed V and J ends, which lost 1 base and 3 bases, there was a span of 9 bases. Per germline, CDR1 SNHLY and CDR2 FYNNEI. CDR3 nucleotide sequence: TGTGCCAGCAGTGAAGTTTTAGCGGAAGAGACCCAGTACTTC. Encoded protein: CASSEVLAEETQYF.

This clonotype was seen repeatedly, ten times or more. V usage is TRBV12-3 or TRBV12-4 and J usage is TRBJ1-1, with 7 positions matching TRBD1. This CDR3 spans 15 amino acids. V lost 5 bases and J lost 4; bases outside the gene matches: 10. The chain's CDR3 is CASSPVRQGGTEAFF. The CDR3 region has the DNA TGTGCCAGCAGTCCCGTCCGACAGGGTGGCACTGAAGCTTTCTTT.

J is TRBJ1-2 and V is TRBV7-8, with a possible D match to TRBD1 (6 bases). V lost 11 bases and J 0 bases, leaving 19 bases between the germline ends. This CDR3 region has 15 residues. CDR1 is SGHVS and CDR2 is FQNEAQ in the germline V gene. The CDR3 reads CAPAPWTATNYGYTF. The CDR3, as DNA: TGTGCCCCTGCTCCCTGGACAGCTACTAACTATGGCTACACCTTC.

This clonotype was observed a handful of times. The rearrangement links TRBV29-1 to TRBJ2-3; the D is unclear. The CDR3 extends over 12 amino acids. CDR1 is SQVTM, CDR2 ANQGSEA, per germline. Trimming cost V 3 bases and J 5 bases, with 9 bases left between them. This CDR3 is CSVDLGVDTQYF. The DNA for the CDR3 is TGCAGCGTTGATTTGGGCGTAGATACGCAGTATTTT.

As concerns this clonotype: The final CDR3 position lacks the conserved phenylalanine or tryptophan, pointing to a likely read error. The DNA is left out, because the CDR3 cannot be placed on it with certainty; the CDR3 is given as TCRdb lists it. The rearrangement links TRBV4-1 to TRBJ1-1. Germline V gene lookup returns CDR1 MGHRA and CDR2 YSYEKL. The CDR3 adds up to 8 amino acids, both ends counted. CDR3 loop: CASSQPLR.

This chain joins TRBV25-1 and TRBJ2-5; 11 bases are shared with TRBD2. The CDR3 spans 15 residues. V shed 6 bases, J shed 5 bases, and the junction held 8 bases outside the gene matches. Germline V gene data show CDR1 as MGHDK and CDR2 as SYGVNS. Here the CDR3 reads CASRGVAGGHETQYF. For the CDR3, the DNA is TGTGCCAGCAGGGGAGTAGCGGGAGGGCACGAGACCCAGTACTTC.